These T cell receptor beta chains were read from a single sample in a study of T cell repertoires in cytomegalovirus infection. TCRdb independently ran MiXCR on the reads; one entry per CDR3 protein. This table has fewer than 1,000,000 distinct CDR3 sequences, approximately 31% appearing once. Antigens for these TCRs are unknown. The source was cultured CD8+ T cells from PBMCs, collected from culture after CMV antigen stimulation. Receptors were obtained from a human donor in good health (CMV status not recorded). Some clones in this sample may be carry-over from other donors' samples. The CDR3 runs from the conserved cysteine through the conserved F or W. D genes are given only for firm matches. Not every row has a clone size; where given, it reads once, few, many or a size class.

CDR3aa: CASSLWKGANEKLFF
CDR3nt: TGTGCCAGCAGTTTATGGAAAGGGGCTAATGAAAAACTGTTTTTT
v_gene: TRBV28
j_gene: TRBJ1-4
abundance: few
d_gene: NA

CDR3aa: CASSQDPFSGTGGNNEQFF
CDR3nt: TGCGCCAGCAGCCAAGATCCTTTTTCCGGGACAGGGGGAAACAATGAGCAGTTCTTC
v_gene: TRBV4-1
j_gene: TRBJ2-1
abundance: few
d_gene: TRBD1

CDR3aa: CASSFVAFNEQFF
CDR3nt: TGTGCCAGCAGTTTCGTGGCTTTTAATGAGCAGTTCTTC
v_gene: TRBV27
j_gene: TRBJ2-1
abundance: NA
d_gene: NA

CDR3aa: CASSKGMTDTQYF
CDR3nt: TGCGCCAGCAGCAAGGGTATGACAGATACGCAGTATTTT
v_gene: TRBV4-1
j_gene: TRBJ2-3
abundance: NA
d_gene: NA

CDR3aa: CASSWGGRTGELFF
CDR3nt: TGTGCCAGCAGTTGGGGGGGCCGCACCGGGGAGCTGTTTTTT
v_gene: TRBV6-2/TRBV6-3
j_gene: TRBJ2-2
abundance: NA
d_gene: NA

CDR3aa: CASSVGYGETQYF
CDR3nt: TGTGCCAGCAGCGTCGGCTACGGAGAGACCCAGTACTTC
v_gene: TRBV11-2
j_gene: TRBJ2-5
abundance: NA
d_gene: NA

CDR3aa: CASSLVFGQGDEQYF
CDR3nt: TGTGCCAGCAGCTTAGTTTTCGGGCAGGGTGACGAGCAGTACTTC
v_gene: TRBV7-6
j_gene: TRBJ2-7
abundance: few
d_gene: NA

CDR3aa: CASSAGTGVEKLFF
CDR3nt: TGTGCCAGCAGCGCCGGGACAGGGGTTGAAAAACTGTTTTTT
v_gene: TRBV7-9
j_gene: TRBJ1-4
abundance: few
d_gene: TRBD1

CDR3aa: CASSLVLVGRNTGELFF
CDR3nt: TGTGCCAGCAGCTTAGTTTTGGTAGGCAGAAACACCGGGGAGCTGTTTTTT
v_gene: TRBV7-6
j_gene: TRBJ2-2
abundance: many
d_gene: NA

CDR3aa: CASSPRPGEQFF
CDR3nt: TGTGCCAGCAGCCCCCGTCCTGGGGAGCAGTTCTTC
v_gene: TRBV9
j_gene: TRBJ2-1
abundance: few
d_gene: NA

CDR3aa: CAQARAEANYGYTF
CDR3nt: TGTGCCCAGGCCCGGGCTGAAGCTAACTATGGCTACACCTTC
v_gene: TRBV2
j_gene: TRBJ1-2
abundance: NA
d_gene: NA

CDR3aa: CASSFSGDFAGELFF
CDR3nt: TGTGCCAGCAGCTTTAGCGGAGACTTCGCCGGGGAGCTGTTTTTT
v_gene: TRBV5-5
j_gene: TRBJ2-2
abundance: few
d_gene: NA

CDR3aa: CASTRDSAGQPQHF
CDR3nt: TGTGCCAGCACCCGGGACAGTGCCGGGCAGCCCCAGCATTTT
v_gene: TRBV6-1
j_gene: TRBJ1-5
abundance: few
d_gene: TRBD1

CDR3aa: CASSQSRGNTEAFF
CDR3nt: TGCGCCAGCAGTCAATCCAGGGGGAACACTGAAGCTTTCTTT
v_gene: TRBV10-1
j_gene: TRBJ1-1
abundance: NA
d_gene: NA

CDR3aa: CASSSNPQTRGEQYF
CDR3nt: TGTGCCAGCAGTTCCAACCCGCAAACACGGGGGGAGCAGTACTTC
v_gene: TRBV6-5
j_gene: TRBJ2-7
abundance: few
d_gene: NA

CDR3aa: CASSLSGNEKLFF
CDR3nt: TGTGCCAGCAGTTTATCAGGAAATGAAAAACTGTTTTTT
v_gene: TRBV12-3/TRBV12-4
j_gene: TRBJ1-4
abundance: many
d_gene: NA

CDR3aa: CASSQSPNYGYTF
CDR3nt: TGTGCCAGCAGCCAATCGCCTAACTATGGCTACACCTTC
v_gene: TRBV14
j_gene: TRBJ1-2
abundance: few
d_gene: NA

CDR3aa: CASSDRGSGTNQPQHF
CDR3nt: TGTGCCAGCAGTGACAGGGGGTCGGGGACCAATCAGCCCCAGCATTTT
v_gene: TRBV2
j_gene: TRBJ1-5
abundance: NA
d_gene: TRBD1

CDR3aa: CASSTNTILSTEAFF
CDR3nt: TGTGCCAGCAGTACCAACACCATTCTGAGCACTGAAGCTTTCTTT
v_gene: TRBV6-5
j_gene: TRBJ1-1
abundance: few
d_gene: NA

CDR3aa: CASSVWDRGNTGELFF
CDR3nt: TGTGCCAGCAGCGTCTGGGACAGGGGGAACACCGGGGAGCTGTTTTTT
v_gene: TRBV11-3
j_gene: TRBJ2-2
abundance: few
d_gene: TRBD1

CDR3aa: CASSLAGNRYNEQFF
CDR3nt: TGTGCCAGCAGCTTGGCCGGTAACCGCTACAATGAGCAGTTCTTC
v_gene: TRBV5-4
j_gene: TRBJ2-1
abundance: NA
d_gene: NA

CDR3aa: CASSPPQGRYEQYF
CDR3nt: TGTGCCAGCTCACCACCCCAGGGGAGGTACGAGCAGTACTTC
v_gene: TRBV18
j_gene: TRBJ2-7
abundance: many
d_gene: NA

CDR3aa: CASSLDGNNYGYTF
CDR3nt: TGTGCCAGCAGTTTAGACGGGAATAACTATGGCTACACCTTC
v_gene: TRBV12-3/TRBV12-4
j_gene: TRBJ1-2
abundance: few
d_gene: NA

CDR3aa: CASSLEVGSSYNVQFF
CDR3nt: TGTGCCAGCAGCTTAGAGGTAGGGAGCTCCTACAATGTGCAGTTCTTC
v_gene: TRBV7-8
j_gene: TRBJ2-1
abundance: NA
d_gene: NA

CDR3aa: CASSAATTSGGPWQFF
CDR3nt: TGTGCCAGCAGCGCGGCCACGACTAGCGGGGGGCCCTGGCAGTTCTTC
v_gene: TRBV9
j_gene: TRBJ2-1
abundance: NA
d_gene: TRBD2

CDR3aa: CASSSLDEKLFF
CDR3nt: TGTGCCAGCAGTTCCCTGGACGAAAAACTGTTTTTT
v_gene: TRBV28
j_gene: TRBJ1-4
abundance: few
d_gene: NA

CDR3aa: CASSLTGGGGFTDTQYF
CDR3nt: TGTGCCAGCAGCTTAACAGGGGGGGGGGGGTTCACAGATACGCAGTATTTT
v_gene: TRBV7-3
j_gene: TRBJ2-3
abundance: NA
d_gene: NA

CDR3aa: CAAGQPNEKLFF
CDR3nt: TGTGCCGCGGGACAGCCTAATGAAAAACTGTTTTTC
v_gene: TRBV7-4
j_gene: TRBJ1-4
abundance: NA
d_gene: TRBD1

CDR3aa: CSAREPGPRANYGYTF
CDR3nt: TGCAGTGCTAGAGAACCGGGACCGAGAGCTAACTATGGCTACACCTTC
v_gene: TRBV20-1
j_gene: TRBJ1-2
abundance: many
d_gene: NA

CDR3aa: CASSFPSGGASEQFF
CDR3nt: TGTGCCAGCAGTTTCCCTAGCGGGGGGGCGAGTGAGCAGTTCTTC
v_gene: TRBV12-3/TRBV12-4
j_gene: TRBJ2-1
abundance: NA
d_gene: TRBD2

CDR3aa: CASSPGLAGTQETQYF
CDR3nt: TGTGCCAGCAGCCCCGGACTAGCGGGAACCCAAGAGACCCAGTACTTC
v_gene: TRBV9
j_gene: TRBJ2-5
abundance: NA
d_gene: TRBD2

CDR3aa: CASSFRQGMDTIYF
CDR3nt: TGTGCCAGCAGCTTTCGACAGGGGATGGACACCATATATTTT
v_gene: TRBV7-2
j_gene: TRBJ1-3
abundance: many
d_gene: TRBD1